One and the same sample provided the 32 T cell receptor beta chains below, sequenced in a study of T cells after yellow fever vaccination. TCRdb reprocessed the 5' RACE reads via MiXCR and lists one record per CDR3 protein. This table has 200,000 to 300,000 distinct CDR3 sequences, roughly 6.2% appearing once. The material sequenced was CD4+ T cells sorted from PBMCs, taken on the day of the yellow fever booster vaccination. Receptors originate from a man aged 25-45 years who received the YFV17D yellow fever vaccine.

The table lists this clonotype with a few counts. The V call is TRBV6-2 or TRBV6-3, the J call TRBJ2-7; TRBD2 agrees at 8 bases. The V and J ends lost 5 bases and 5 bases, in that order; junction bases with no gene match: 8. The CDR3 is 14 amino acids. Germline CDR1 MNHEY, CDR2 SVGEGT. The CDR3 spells CASSRIAGLNEQYF. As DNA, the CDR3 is TGTGCCAGCAGTCGAATAGCGGGACTCAACGAGCAGTACTTC.

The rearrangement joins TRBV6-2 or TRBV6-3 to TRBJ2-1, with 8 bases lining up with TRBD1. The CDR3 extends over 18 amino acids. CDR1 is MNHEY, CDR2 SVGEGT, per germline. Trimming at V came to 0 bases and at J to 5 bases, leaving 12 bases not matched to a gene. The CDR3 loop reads CASSYSGRRTGRNNEQFF. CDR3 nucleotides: TGTGCCAGCAGTTACTCGGGGAGGAGGACAGGGCGCAACAATGAGCAGTTCTTC.

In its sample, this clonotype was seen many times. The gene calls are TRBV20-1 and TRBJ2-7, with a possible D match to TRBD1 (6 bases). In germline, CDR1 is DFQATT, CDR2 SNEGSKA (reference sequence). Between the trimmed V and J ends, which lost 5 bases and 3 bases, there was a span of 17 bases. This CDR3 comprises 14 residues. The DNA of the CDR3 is TGCAGTGCTCCCAAAGGGGGACCCAACTACGAGCAGTACTTC. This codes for CSAPKGGPNYEQYF.

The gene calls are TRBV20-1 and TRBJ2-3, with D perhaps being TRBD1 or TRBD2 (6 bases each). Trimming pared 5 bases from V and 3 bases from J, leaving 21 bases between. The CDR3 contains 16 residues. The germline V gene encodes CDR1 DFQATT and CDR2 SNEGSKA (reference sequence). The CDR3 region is CSARNSGAYQTDTQYF. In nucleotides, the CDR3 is TGCAGTGCTCGGAATTCGGGGGCCTATCAAACAGATACGCAGTATTTT.

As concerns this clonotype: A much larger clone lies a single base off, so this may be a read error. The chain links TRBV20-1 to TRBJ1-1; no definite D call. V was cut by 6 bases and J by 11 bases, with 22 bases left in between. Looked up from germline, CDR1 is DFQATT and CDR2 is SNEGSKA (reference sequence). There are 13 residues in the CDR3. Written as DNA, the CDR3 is TGCAGTGCCAAATACCGGGAACCCCCTGCGGCTTTCTTT. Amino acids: CSAKYREPPAAFF.

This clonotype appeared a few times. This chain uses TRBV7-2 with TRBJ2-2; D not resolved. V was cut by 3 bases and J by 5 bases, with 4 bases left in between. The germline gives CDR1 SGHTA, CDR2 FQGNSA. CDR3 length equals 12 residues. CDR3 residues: CASSFQTGELFF. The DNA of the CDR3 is TGTGCCAGCAGCTTTCAGACCGGGGAGCTGTTTTTT.

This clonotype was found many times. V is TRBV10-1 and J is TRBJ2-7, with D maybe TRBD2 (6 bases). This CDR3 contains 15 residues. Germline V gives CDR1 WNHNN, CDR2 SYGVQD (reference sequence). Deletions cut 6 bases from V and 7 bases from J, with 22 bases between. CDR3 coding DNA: TGCGCCAGCAGCCAAGGACGGGAGAAAGGAGAAGAGCAGTACTTC. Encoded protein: CASSQGREKGEEQYF.

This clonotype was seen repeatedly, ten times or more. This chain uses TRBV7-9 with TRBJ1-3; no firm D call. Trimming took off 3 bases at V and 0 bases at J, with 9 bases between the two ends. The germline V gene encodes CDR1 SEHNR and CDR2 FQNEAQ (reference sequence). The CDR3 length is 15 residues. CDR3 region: CASSFTPNSGNTIYF. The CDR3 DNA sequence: TGTGCCAGCAGCTTTACACCAAACTCTGGAAACACCATATATTTT.

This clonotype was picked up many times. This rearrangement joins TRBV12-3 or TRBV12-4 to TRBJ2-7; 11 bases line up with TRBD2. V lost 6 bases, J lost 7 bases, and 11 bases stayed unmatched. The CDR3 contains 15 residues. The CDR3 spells CASRKSTSGSGEQYF. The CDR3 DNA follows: TGTGCCAGCAGAAAGAGTACTAGCGGGAGTGGGGAGCAGTACTTC.

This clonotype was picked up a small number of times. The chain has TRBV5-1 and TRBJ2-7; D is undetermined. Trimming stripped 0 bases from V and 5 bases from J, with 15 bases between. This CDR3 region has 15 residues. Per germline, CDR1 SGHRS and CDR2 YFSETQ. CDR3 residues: CASSLVNQAGHEQYF. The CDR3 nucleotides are TGCGCCAGCAGCTTGGTCAACCAAGCTGGTCACGAGCAGTACTTC.

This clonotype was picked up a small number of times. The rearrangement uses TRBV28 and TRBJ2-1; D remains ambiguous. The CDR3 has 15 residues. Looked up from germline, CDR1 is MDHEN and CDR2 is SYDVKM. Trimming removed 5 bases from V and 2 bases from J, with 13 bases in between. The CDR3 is CASSPAPGTYNEQFF. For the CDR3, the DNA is TGTGCCAGCAGTCCTGCCCCGGGCACCTACAATGAGCAGTTCTTC.

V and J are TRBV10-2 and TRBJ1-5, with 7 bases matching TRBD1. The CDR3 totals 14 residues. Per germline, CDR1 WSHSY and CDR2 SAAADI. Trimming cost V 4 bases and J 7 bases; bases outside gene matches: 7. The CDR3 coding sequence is TGCGCCAGCAGTGTCGACAGGGCGGGACAGCCCCAGCATTTT. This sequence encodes CASSVDRAGQPQHF.

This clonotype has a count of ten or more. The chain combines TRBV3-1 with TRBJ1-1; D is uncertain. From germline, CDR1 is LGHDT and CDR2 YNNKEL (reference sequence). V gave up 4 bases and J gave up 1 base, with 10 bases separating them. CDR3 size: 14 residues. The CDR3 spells CASSPWTGNTEAFF. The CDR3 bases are TGTGCCAGCAGCCCATGGACGGGGAACACTGAAGCTTTCTTT.

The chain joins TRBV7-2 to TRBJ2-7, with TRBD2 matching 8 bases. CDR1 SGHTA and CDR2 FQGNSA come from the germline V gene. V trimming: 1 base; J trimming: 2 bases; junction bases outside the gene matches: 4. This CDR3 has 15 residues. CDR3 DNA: TGTGCCAGCAGCTTAGTTGGACTAGCCACCTACGAGCAGTACTTC. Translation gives CASSLVGLATYEQYF.

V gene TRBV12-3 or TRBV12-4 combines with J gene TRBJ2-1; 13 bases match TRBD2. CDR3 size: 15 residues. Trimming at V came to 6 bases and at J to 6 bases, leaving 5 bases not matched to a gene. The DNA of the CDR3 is TGTGCCAGCAGCACGGGACTAGCGGGATCCAATGAGCAGTTCTTC. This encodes CASSTGLAGSNEQFF.

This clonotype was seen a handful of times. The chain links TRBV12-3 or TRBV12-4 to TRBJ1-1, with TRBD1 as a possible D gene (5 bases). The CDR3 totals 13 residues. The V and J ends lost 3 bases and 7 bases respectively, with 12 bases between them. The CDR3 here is CASSFPGTGEAFF. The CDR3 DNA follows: TGTGCCAGCAGTTTCCCAGGGACCGGTGAAGCTTTCTTT.

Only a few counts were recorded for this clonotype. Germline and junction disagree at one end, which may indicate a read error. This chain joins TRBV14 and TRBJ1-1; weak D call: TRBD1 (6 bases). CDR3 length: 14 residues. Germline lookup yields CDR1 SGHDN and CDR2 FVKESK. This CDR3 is CASRQGQLNTEAFF. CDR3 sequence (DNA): TGTGCCAGCAGACAAGGACAGTTGAACACTGAAGCTTTCTTT.

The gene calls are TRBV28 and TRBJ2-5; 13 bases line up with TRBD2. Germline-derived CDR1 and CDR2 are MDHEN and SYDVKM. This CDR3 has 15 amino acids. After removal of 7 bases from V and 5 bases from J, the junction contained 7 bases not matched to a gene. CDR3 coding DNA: TGTGCCAGCACAGGGACTAGCGGGATTCGGGAGACCCAGTACTTC. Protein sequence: CASTGTSGIRETQYF.

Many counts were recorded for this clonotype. CDR3 DNA: TGCAGCGGTAGGTGGTTGAACACTGAAGCTTTCTTT. Translated: CSGRWLNTEAFF. This rearrangement joins TRBV29-1 to TRBJ1-1, with D unclear. Germline V gives CDR1 SQVTM, CDR2 ANQGSEA. The CDR3 sequence is 12 residues long. Trimming shortened V by 7 bases and J by 0 bases, and 9 bases separated the two germline ends.

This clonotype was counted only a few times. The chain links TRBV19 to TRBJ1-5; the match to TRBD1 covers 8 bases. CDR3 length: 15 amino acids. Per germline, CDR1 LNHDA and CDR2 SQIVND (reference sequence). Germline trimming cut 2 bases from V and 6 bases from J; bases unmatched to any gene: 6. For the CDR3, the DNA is TGTGCCAGTAGTATAATTAGGACAGGGTCTCAGCCCCAGCATTTT. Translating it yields CASSIIRTGSQPQHF. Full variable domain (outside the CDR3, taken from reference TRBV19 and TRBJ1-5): DGGITQSPKYLFRKEGQNVTLSCEQNLNHDAMYWYRQDPGQGLRLIYYSQIVNDFQKGDIAEGYSVSREKKESFPLTVTSAQKNPTAFYLCASSIIRTGSQPQHFGDGTRLSIL.

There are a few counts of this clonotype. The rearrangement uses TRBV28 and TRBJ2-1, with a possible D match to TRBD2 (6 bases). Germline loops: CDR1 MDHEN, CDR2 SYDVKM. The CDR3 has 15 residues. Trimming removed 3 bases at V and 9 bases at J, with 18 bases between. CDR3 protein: CASSFGGGSVGEQFF. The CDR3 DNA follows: TGTGCCAGCAGTTTTGGAGGAGGGTCCGTGGGTGAGCAGTTCTTC.

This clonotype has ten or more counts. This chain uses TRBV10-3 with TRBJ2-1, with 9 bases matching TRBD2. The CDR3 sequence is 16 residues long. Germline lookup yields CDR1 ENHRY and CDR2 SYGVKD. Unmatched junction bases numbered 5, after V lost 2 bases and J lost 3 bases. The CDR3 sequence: CAISEPLREGYNEQFF. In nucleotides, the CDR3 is TGTGCCATCAGTGAGCCCTTGCGGGAGGGCTACAATGAGCAGTTCTTC.

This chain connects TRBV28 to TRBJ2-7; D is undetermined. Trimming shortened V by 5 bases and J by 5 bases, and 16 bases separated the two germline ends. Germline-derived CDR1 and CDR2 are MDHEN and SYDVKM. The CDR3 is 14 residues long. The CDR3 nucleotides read TGTGCCAGCAGTGTACCTACTAAAACGAACGAGCAGTACTTC. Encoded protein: CASSVPTKTNEQYF.

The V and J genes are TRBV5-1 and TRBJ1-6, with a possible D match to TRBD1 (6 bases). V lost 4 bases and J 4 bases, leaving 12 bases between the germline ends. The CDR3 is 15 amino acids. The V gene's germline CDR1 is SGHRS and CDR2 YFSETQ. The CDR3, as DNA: TGCGCCAGCAGCCGCGATCAGGGGTATAATTCACCCCTCCACTTT. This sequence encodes CASSRDQGYNSPLHF.

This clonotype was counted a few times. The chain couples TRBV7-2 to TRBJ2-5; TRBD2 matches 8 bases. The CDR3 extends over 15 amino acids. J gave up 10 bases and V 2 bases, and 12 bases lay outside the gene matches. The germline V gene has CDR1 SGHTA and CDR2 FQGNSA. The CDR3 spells CASSLFGSGTPGQYF. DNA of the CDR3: TGTGCCAGCAGCTTATTTGGTAGCGGGACTCCTGGCCAGTACTTC.

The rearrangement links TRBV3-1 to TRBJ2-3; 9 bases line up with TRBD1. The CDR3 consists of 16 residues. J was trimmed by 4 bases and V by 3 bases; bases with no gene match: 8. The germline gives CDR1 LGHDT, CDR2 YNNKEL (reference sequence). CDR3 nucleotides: TGTGCCAGCAGCCAGCGGAGGTGGGACAGGGCAGATACGCAGTATTTT. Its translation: CASSQRRWDRADTQYF.

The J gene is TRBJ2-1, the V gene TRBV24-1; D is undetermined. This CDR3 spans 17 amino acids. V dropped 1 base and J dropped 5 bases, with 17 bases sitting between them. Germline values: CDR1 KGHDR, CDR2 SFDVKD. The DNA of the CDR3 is TGTGCCACCAGTGATTTTTCCGGGTCTAGATGGGACAATGAGCAGTTCTTC. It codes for CATSDFSGSRWDNEQFF.

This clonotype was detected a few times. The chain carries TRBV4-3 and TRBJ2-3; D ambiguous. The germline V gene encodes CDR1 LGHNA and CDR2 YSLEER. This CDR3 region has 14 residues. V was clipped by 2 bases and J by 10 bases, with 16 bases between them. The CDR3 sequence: CASSQTRPPPSQYF. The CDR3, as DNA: TGCGCCAGCAGCCAAACCCGACCCCCGCCATCGCAGTATTTT.

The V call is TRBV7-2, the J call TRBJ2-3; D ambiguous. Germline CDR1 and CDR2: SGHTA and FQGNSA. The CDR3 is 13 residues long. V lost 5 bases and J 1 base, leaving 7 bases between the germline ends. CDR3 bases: TGTGCCAGCAGCCCCTATCGCACAGATACGCAGTATTTT. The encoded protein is CASSPYRTDTQYF.

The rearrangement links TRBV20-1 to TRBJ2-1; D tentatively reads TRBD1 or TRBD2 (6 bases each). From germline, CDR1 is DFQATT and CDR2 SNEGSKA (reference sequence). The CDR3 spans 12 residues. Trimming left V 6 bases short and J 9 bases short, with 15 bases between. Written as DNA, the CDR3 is TGCAGTGCCGATGGCCCGGGGGCTGAGCAGTTCTTC. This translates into CSADGPGAEQFF.

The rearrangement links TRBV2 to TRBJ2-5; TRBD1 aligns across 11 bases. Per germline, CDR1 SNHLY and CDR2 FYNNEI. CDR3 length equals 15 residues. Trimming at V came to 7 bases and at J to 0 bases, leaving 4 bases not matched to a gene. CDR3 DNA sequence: TGTGCCAGCACCACGGGACAGGGGGACCAAGAGACCCAGTACTTC. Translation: CASTTGQGDQETQYF.

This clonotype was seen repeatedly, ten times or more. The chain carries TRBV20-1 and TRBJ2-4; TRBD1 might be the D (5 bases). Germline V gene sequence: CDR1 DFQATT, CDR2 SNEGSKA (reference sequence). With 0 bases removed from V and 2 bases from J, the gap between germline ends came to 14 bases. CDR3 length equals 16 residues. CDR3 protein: CSARDQGTKTKNIQYF. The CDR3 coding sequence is TGCAGTGCTAGAGATCAGGGAACGAAGACCAAAAACATTCAGTACTTC.